This T cell receptor (beta chain) is from a study of blood T cell repertoires in COVID-19. Overall study context: Sites in the United States, Italy and Spain provided acute and convalescent COVID-19 samples.

Study processing details: Amplifying reference gene primers gave estimates of nucleated cell counts. The assay was immunoSEQ multiplex PCR, and TCRdb's table has in-frame clones only and misses some. V and J calls and clone size are those listed in that table; D and trimming were worked out from the DNA. The top ten hold 3.5% of the sample, which has 65,000 or so clones, approximately 82% seen once. This TCR was recovered from a man aged 60 to 75 with acute or convalescent COVID-19. The sample taken for sequencing was peripheral blood.

The CDR3 region is CASSMAGTAYNEQFF. The CDR3 DNA reads as TGTGCCAGTAGTATGGCCGGGACAGCCTACAATGAGCAGTTCTTC. The genes are TRBV19 and TRBJ2-1, with TRBD1 identical over 7 bases. V lost 3 bases, J lost 2 bases, and 4 bases stayed unmatched. The germline V gene encodes CDR1 LNHDA and CDR2 SQIVND (reference sequence). This CDR3 region has 15 residues.